This is a list of T cell receptor beta chains from one sample in a study of blood T cell repertoires in COVID-19. Some clones are missing from TCRdb's copy, which holds only in-frame ones; the method was immunoSEQ multiplex PCR. The sample consists of about 73,000 clones, less than 85% of them appearing once. Sample: peripheral blood. The source is a man between 60 and 75 years old with acute or convalescent COVID-19. Each CDR3 is given with its conserved first and last residue. Fields, in order: J gene, V gene, CDR3 protein.

TRBJ2-3	TRBV11-3	CASSRERADTQYF
TRBJ2-5	TRBV14	CASSHRDRAQPQETQYF
TRBJ1-2	TRBV14	CASSQQQGAYYGYTF
TRBJ2-7	TRBV29-1	CSVGAGTGNDEQYF
TRBJ1-2	TRBV6-5	CASSYSMGQGYGYTF
TRBJ2-1	TRBV4-1	CASSQDGLNSYNEQFF
TRBJ2-1	TRBV5-1	CASSLESGGELNEQFF
TRBJ2-5	TRBV27	CASSRQGRQETQYF
TRBJ1-2	TRBV20-1	CSASGGGLEYGYTF
TRBJ2-4	TRBV7-9	CASSFRGQNIQYF
TRBJ2-5	TRBV6-1	CASSEIAGGETQYF
TRBJ1-1	TRBV5-4	CASRYDRGEAFF
TRBJ1-2	TRBV7-3	CASSLMAPGQGAEGYTF
TRBJ2-2	TRBV7-3	CASMAGGPGGELFF
TRBJ1-2	TRBV6-5	CATSTVGNYGYTF
TRBJ2-1	TRBV29-1	CSARANEQFF
TRBJ1-1	TRBV28	CASSTGTGLNTEAFF
TRBJ2-2	TRBV5-1	CASSREAGGPGGELFF
TRBJ1-1	TRBV6-4	CASSDVAGGSEAFF
TRBJ2-1	TRBV2	CASSDRTGDTEQFF
TRBJ2-4	TRBV7-2	CASSLPGAKNIQYF
TRBJ1-5	TRBV6-6	CASSPDTINQPQHF
TRBJ2-3	TRBV11-1	CASSSAGGDTDTQYF
TRBJ1-2	TRBV6-5	CASRGRANYGYTF
TRBJ2-3	TRBV7-3	CASSLAGGNGDTQYF
TRBJ1-1	TRBV5-1	CASSLDEGKGEAFF
TRBJ2-1	TRBV10-1	CASSSGTGAHNEQFF
TRBJ1-4	TRBV5-1	CASSLVAGIGEKLFF
TRBJ2-5	TRBV7-8	CASSPRWGLETQYF
TRBJ1-3	TRBV30	CAWETAGNTIYF
TRBJ2-5	TRBV2	CASRDNGETQYF
TRBJ1-6	TRBV24-1	CATSDQGGSRNSPLHF
TRBJ2-1	TRBV7-3	CASSLTVESYNEQFF
TRBJ2-3	TRBV9	CASSPRPLSTDTQYF
TRBJ2-7	TRBV11-2	CASSFGQVLLDEQYF
TRBJ2-5	TRBV7-9	CASSLGGGRWQETQYF
TRBJ1-1	TRBV5-4	CASSLDRADTEAFF
TRBJ1-3	TRBV5-6	CASSFIQGVSGNTIYF
TRBJ1-4	TRBV5-1	CASSPQGEGEKLFF
TRBJ2-1	TRBV2	CASSEYGGAFNEQFF
TRBJ1-1	TRBV11-2	CASSRTGMNTEAFF
TRBJ2-2	TRBV19	CASSIAPRSNTGELFF
TRBJ2-1	TRBV15	CATSRAAGAYNEQFF
TRBJ2-1	TRBV20-1	CSVTYNEQFF
TRBJ2-7	TRBV28	CASSLGGVPYEQYF
TRBJ1-4	TRBV7-8	CASSLVTDRGNEKLFF
TRBJ2-1	TRBV19	CASSFLTSGGAVRYNEQFF
TRBJ2-1	TRBV2	CASSGTSTGLAGQPNNEQFF
TRBJ2-1	TRBV5-1	CASSTDSSYNEQFF
TRBJ1-1	TRBV2	CASKTGNTEAFF
TRBJ2-7	TRBV20-1	CSATLEEQYF
TRBJ2-2	TRBV3-1/TRBV3-2	CASSPGTSGTGELFF
TRBJ1-1	TRBV20-1	CSAREDPAFF
TRBJ1-3	TRBV7-3	CASSLSSGNSGNTIYF
TRBJ1-6	TRBV5-1	CASSLQTENSPLHF